This entry is about one T cell receptor (beta chain). This record comes from a study of blood T cell repertoires in COVID-19. Study-wide background: The United States, Italy and Spain were the sources of the acute and convalescent COVID-19 samples.

This CDR3 spans 14 amino acids. The germline V gene has CDR1 MNHEY and CDR2 SMNVEV (reference sequence). With 4 bases clipped from V and 6 bases from J, the junction kept 3 bases outside the gene matches. Per the study methods: By means of reference gene primer amplification, nucleated cell counts were estimated. Only in-frame clones appear in the TCRdb table, and some are missing; sequencing was by immunoSEQ multiplex PCR. V and J calls and clone size follow that table, whereas D and trimming were derived from the DNA. The table lists roughly 120,000 clones, about 93% of them singletons. The sample consisted of peripheral blood. The rearrangement links TRBV27 to TRBJ2-2; 9 positions agree with TRBD2. The sequence derives from a man aged 45-65 years with COVID-19, enrolled during active disease. The CDR3 bases are TGTGCCAGCAGTTCGCGGGAGGGATCCGGGGAGCTGTTTTTT. Protein product: CASSSREGSGELFF.